The clone carrying this T cell receptor beta chain was observed once. TCRdb keeps only in-frame clones here, not all; method: immunoSEQ multiplex PCR. Of hundreds of thousands of clones detected, roughly 81% appear once; the ten largest clones hold 6.5% to 9%. Trimming removed 5 bases from V and 5 bases from J, with 13 bases in between. The CDR3 runs 14 residues. Germline values: CDR1 MNHEY, CDR2 SVGEGT. These data are taken from a study of blood T cell repertoires in COVID-19. For the study at large: The origin of the acute and convalescent COVID-19 samples was the United States, Italy and Spain. In each case, the material was cDNA or gDNA derived from T cells, B-cell-depleted T cells, or PBMCs.

The sequencing input was peripheral blood. The chain has TRBV6-2 or TRBV6-3 and TRBJ1-5; a possible D gene is TRBD1 (6 bases). This sequence originates from a woman of 80 years or more with COVID-19, enrolled during active disease. CDR3 DNA sequence: TGTGCCAGCAGTCCACAGGGAACGTATCAGCCCCAGCATTTT. This codes for CASSPQGTYQPQHF.